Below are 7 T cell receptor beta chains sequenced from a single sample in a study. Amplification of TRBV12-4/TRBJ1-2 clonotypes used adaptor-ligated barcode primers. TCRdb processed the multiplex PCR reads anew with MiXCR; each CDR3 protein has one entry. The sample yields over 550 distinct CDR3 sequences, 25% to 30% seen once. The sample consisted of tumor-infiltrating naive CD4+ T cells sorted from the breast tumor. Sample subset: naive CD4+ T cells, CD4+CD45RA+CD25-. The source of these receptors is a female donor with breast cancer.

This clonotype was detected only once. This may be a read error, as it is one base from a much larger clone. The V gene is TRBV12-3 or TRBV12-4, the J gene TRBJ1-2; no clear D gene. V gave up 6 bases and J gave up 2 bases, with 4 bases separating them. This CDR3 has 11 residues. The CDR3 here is CASRRNYGYTF. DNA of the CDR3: TGTGCCAGCAGACGGAACTATGGCTACACCTTC.

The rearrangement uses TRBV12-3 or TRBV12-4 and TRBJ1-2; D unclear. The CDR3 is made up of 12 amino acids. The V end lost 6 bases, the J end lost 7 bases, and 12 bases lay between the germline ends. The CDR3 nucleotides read TGTGCCAGCAGGAGGTTGGGGTCTGGCTACACCTTC. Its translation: CASRRLGSGYTF.

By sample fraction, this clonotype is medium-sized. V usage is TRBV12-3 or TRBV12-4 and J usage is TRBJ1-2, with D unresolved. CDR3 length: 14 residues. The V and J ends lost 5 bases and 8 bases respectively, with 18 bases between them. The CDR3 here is CASSTRTGVRGYTF. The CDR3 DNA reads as TGTGCCAGCAGTACCAGGACCGGAGTACGGGGCTACACCTTC.

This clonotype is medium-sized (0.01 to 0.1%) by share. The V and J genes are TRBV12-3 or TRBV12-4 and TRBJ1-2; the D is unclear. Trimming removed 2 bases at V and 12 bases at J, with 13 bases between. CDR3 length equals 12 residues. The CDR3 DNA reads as TGTGCCAGCAGTTTATTACCTGGGATCGACACCTTC. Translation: CASSLLPGIDTF.

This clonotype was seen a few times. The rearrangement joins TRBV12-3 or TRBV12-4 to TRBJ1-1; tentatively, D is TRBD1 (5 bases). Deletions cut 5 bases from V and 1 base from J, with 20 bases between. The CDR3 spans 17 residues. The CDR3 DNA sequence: TGTGCCAGCAGTGGACTCCAGGGAGTCATGAGGAACACTGAAGCTTTCTTT. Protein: CASSGLQGVMRNTEAFF.

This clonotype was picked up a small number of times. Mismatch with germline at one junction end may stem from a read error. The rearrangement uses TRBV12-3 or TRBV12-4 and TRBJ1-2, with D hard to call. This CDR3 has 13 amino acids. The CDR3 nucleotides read TGTGCCAGCAGTTTTAGGACCCCTCTATGCTACGCCTTC. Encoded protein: CASSFRTPLCYAF.

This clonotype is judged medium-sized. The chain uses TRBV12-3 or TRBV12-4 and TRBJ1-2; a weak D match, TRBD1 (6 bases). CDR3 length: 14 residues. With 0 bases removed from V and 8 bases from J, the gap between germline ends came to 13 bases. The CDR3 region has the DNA TGTGCCAGCAGTTTAGCGCAGGGGTTTAAGGGCTACACCTTC. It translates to CASSLAQGFKGYTF.